Listed below are T cell receptor beta chains from one sample, sequenced in a study of spatial heterogeneity in lung cancer. TCRdb used MiXCR to reprocess the 5' RACE reads, holding one entry per CDR3 protein. Here the sample spans more than 20,000 distinct CDR3 sequences, under 6.5% being singletons. Sequences were derived from lung tumor tissue, sampled at surgery. The receptors come from a male donor with early-stage non-small cell lung cancer. Each CDR3 is given with its conserved first and last residue. The order of the fields is V gene, J gene, clone size, D gene, CDR3 protein, CDR3 DNA. A D gene is named only where the DNA matches it firmly. Size is stated as once, few or many counts, or a class when the clone is expanded.

v_call: TRBV11-2
j_call: TRBJ2-1
clone_size: many
d_call: -
cdr3_aa: CASSPRGGAYNEQFF
cdr3_nt: TGTGCCAGCAGCCCCAGAGGGGGGGCGTACAATGAGCAGTTCTTC

v_call: TRBV15
j_call: TRBJ1-6
clone_size: medium-sized
d_call: -
cdr3_aa: CATSRRETLSPLHF
cdr3_nt: TGTGCCACCAGCAGACGGGAAACTCTGTCACCCCTCCACTTT

v_call: TRBV7-6
j_call: TRBJ2-2
clone_size: many
d_call: TRBD2
cdr3_aa: CASTQRDGRATGELFF
cdr3_nt: TGTGCCAGCACCCAAAGGGACGGGAGGGCAACCGGGGAGCTGTTTTTT

v_call: TRBV28
j_call: TRBJ2-5
clone_size: many
d_call: TRBD2
cdr3_aa: CASSLGSGGAQETQYF
cdr3_nt: TGTGCCAGCAGTTTAGGTAGCGGGGGGGCCCAAGAGACCCAGTACTTC

v_call: TRBV7-2
j_call: TRBJ2-1
clone_size: many
d_call: -
cdr3_aa: CASSWVQDSSYNEQFF
cdr3_nt: TGTGCCAGCAGCTGGGTACAGGATAGCTCCTACAATGAGCAGTTCTTC

v_call: TRBV29-1
j_call: TRBJ2-1
clone_size: many
d_call: -
cdr3_aa: CSVEDLTWGGPSLLPNEQFF
cdr3_nt: TGCAGCGTTGAAGATCTGACGTGGGGGGGGCCCTCCCTTCTACCAAATGAGCAGTTCTTC

v_call: TRBV7-9
j_call: TRBJ1-1
clone_size: many
d_call: -
cdr3_aa: CASSLGGANTEAFF
cdr3_nt: TGTGCCAGCAGCTTAGGAGGAGCTAACACTGAAGCTTTCTTT

v_call: TRBV7-9
j_call: TRBJ2-1
clone_size: many
d_call: -
cdr3_aa: CASSSGPQSFYNEQFF
cdr3_nt: TGTGCCAGCAGCTCCGGGCCCCAATCCTTTTACAATGAGCAGTTCTTC

v_call: TRBV6-2/TRBV6-3
j_call: TRBJ2-1
clone_size: many
d_call: -
cdr3_aa: CASIDGGKWGNEQFF
cdr3_nt: TGTGCCAGCATCGACGGCGGGAAGTGGGGAAATGAGCAGTTCTTC

v_call: TRBV5-1
j_call: TRBJ1-2
clone_size: medium-sized
d_call: -
cdr3_aa: CASSLGPQYGYTF
cdr3_nt: TGCGCCAGCAGCTTGGGTCCACAATATGGCTACACCTTC

v_call: TRBV7-2
j_call: TRBJ2-1
clone_size: many
d_call: TRBD2
cdr3_aa: CASSPPGLASLNNEQFF
cdr3_nt: TGTGCCAGCAGCCCCCCGGGACTAGCATCTCTTAACAATGAGCAGTTCTTC